The 15 T cell receptor beta chains given below trace back to one sample, sequenced in a study of blood T cell repertoires in COVID-19. Sequenced by immunoSEQ multiplex PCR; TCRdb stores in-frame clones only, minus some. This sample has approximately 470,000 clones, with around 90% found just once. Sequencing was carried out using PBMCs or T cells enriched from blood (not recorded which). The source of these receptors is a woman aged 18-35 years who had recovered from COVID-19.

This clone was counted a few times. This chain connects TRBV19 to TRBJ1-2, with a tentative D call TRBD1 (6 bases). The CDR3 length is 14 residues. Per the germline V gene, CDR1 is LNHDA and CDR2 is SQIVND (reference sequence). V was clipped by 7 bases and J by 0 bases, with 12 bases between them. The CDR3 bases are TGTGCCAGTATCCCGACAGGAGCTAACTATGGCTACACCTTC. The encoded protein is CASIPTGANYGYTF.

The chain joins TRBV5-5 to TRBJ1-5; the match to TRBD1 covers 8 bases. Germline assignment: CDR1 SGHKS and CDR2 YYEKEE (reference sequence). The CDR3 loop spans 14 amino acids. The trim removed 0 bases at V and 5 bases at J, leaving 1 base unmatched. In nucleotides, the CDR3 is TGTGCCAGCAGCTTGGAACAGGGGGATCAGCCCCAGCATTTT. This translates into CASSLEQGDQPQHF.

This clone was picked up a small number of times. The chain couples TRBV5-6 to TRBJ2-5; 8 bases line up with TRBD2. CDR3 length: 17 amino acids. Trimming cost V 4 bases and J 5 bases; bases outside gene matches: 16. Germline V gene sequence: CDR1 SGHDT, CDR2 YYEEEE. This CDR3 is CASSPTRERGPRETQYF. Written as DNA, the CDR3 is TGTGCCAGCAGCCCGACGAGGGAGCGGGGGCCTAGGGAGACCCAGTACTTC.

This clone is a singleton in its sample. The rearrangement links TRBV7-3 to TRBJ2-1, with 15 bases that match TRBD2. Looked up from germline, CDR1 is SGHTA and CDR2 is FQGTGA. The CDR3 covers 20 residues. V shed 4 bases and J 2 bases; nucleotides not matched to a gene: 12. CDR3 in DNA: TGTGCCAGCAGCTCGAGGGGACTAGCGGGGGGCTACGCCCCCTACAATGAGCAGTTCTTC. It is translated as CASSSRGLAGGYAPYNEQFF. The full variable domain, rest sourced from reference TRBV7-3 and TRBJ2-1, is GAGVSQTPSNKVTEKGKYVELRCDPISGHTALYWYRQSLGQGPEFLIYFQGTGAADDSGLPNDRFFAVRPEGSVSTLKIQRTERGDSAVYLCASSSRGLAGGYAPYNEQFFGPGTRLTVL.

This chain connects TRBV2 to TRBJ2-7; D might be TRBD2 (5 bases). The V gene lost 6 bases and the J gene lost 0 bases, with 12 bases spanning the gap. CDR1 and CDR2 from the germline V gene are SNHLY and FYNNEI. The CDR3 extends over 14 amino acids. In DNA, the CDR3 is TGTGCCAGCAGCTATCGGACTGCCTCCTACGAGCAGTACTTC. Residues: CASSYRTASYEQYF.

The gene calls are TRBV9 and TRBJ1-6, with D uncertain. Trimming took off 2 bases at V and 5 bases at J, with 5 bases between the two ends. The CDR3 is 13 amino acids. Looked up from germline, CDR1 is SGDLS and CDR2 is YYNGEE. CDR3 bases: TGTGCCAGCAGCGTTAGAGATAATTCACCCCTCCACTTT. Protein product: CASSVRDNSPLHF.

CDR3 sequence (DNA): TGCAGTGCTAGCAGGGAAGAGACCCAGTACTTC. Protein sequence: CSASREETQYF. This chain links TRBV20-1 with TRBJ2-5; the D gene is possibly TRBD1 (5 bases). CDR1 is DFQATT, CDR2 SNEGSKA, per germline (reference sequence). The CDR3 runs 11 residues. V lost 3 bases to trimming and J lost 3 bases, with 5 bases between them.

V usage is TRBV5-1 and J usage is TRBJ1-4; D is possibly TRBD1 (5 bases). The germline V gene has CDR1 SGHRS and CDR2 YFSETQ. V was trimmed by 5 bases and J by 0 bases, leaving 8 bases between them. The CDR3 length is 14 residues. CDR3 nucleotide sequence: TGCGCCAGCAGTATGACAGCAACTAATGAAAAACTGTTTTTT. Amino acids: CASSMTATNEKLFF. The full variable domain, rest sourced from reference TRBV5-1 and TRBJ1-4, is KAGVTQTPRYLIKTRGQQVTLSCSPISGHRSVSWYQQTPGQGLQFLFEYFSETQRNKGNFPGRFSGRQFSNSRSEMNVSTLELGDSALYLCASSMTATNEKLFFGSGTQLSVL.

The chain couples TRBV29-1 to TRBJ1-1; perhaps TRBD1 as D (6 bases). The V and J ends lost 1 base and 6 bases respectively, with 15 bases between them. The CDR3 loop spans 14 amino acids. Germline-derived CDR1 and CDR2 are SQVTM and ANQGSEA. CDR3 protein: CSVEGGQGNPEAFF. The CDR3 DNA sequence: TGCAGCGTTGAAGGGGGGCAGGGCAATCCTGAAGCTTTCTTT.

The chain is built from TRBV24-1 and TRBJ2-7, with D maybe TRBD1 (6 bases). This CDR3 is 13 amino acids long. Trimming shortened V by 8 bases and J by 3 bases, and 13 bases separated the two germline ends. CDR1 is KGHDR and CDR2 is SFDVKD in the germline V gene. The CDR3 protein is CATNRDTCYEQYF. The CDR3 DNA sequence: TGTGCCACCAACAGGGACACCTGCTACGAGCAGTACTTC.

The CDR3 loop is CASASQGLNTEAFF. As DNA, the CDR3 is TGTGCTAGTGCCTCACAGGGGTTGAACACTGAAGCTTTCTTT. The chain joins TRBV12-5 to TRBJ1-1; 7 bases agree with TRBD1. The germline CDR1 and CDR2 sequences are LGHNT and FRNRAP. The trim removed 7 bases at V and 0 bases at J, leaving 5 bases unmatched. CDR3 size: 14 residues.

The chain is built from TRBV7-2 and TRBJ2-1, with 9 bases lining up with TRBD2. Germline V CDR1 and CDR2: SGHTA, FQGNSA. With V trimmed by 2 bases and J by 4 bases, 3 bases remained unmatched. This CDR3 region has 15 residues. The CDR3 DNA reads TGTGCCAGCAGCTTAAGCGGGGGGACTTACAATGAGCAGTTCTTC. It translates to CASSLSGGTYNEQFF.

This chain links TRBV5-6 with TRBJ2-6; D gene ambiguous. CDR3 length equals 18 residues. V was trimmed by 1 base and J by 0 bases, leaving 14 bases between them. CDR1 is SGHDT and CDR2 is YYEEEE in the germline V gene. The CDR3 region is CASSLTVYLPSGANVLTF. Here the CDR3 DNA reads TGTGCCAGCAGCTTGACAGTATACCTACCCTCTGGGGCCAACGTCCTGACTTTC.

The genes are TRBV2 and TRBJ1-1; D is perhaps TRBD1 (5 bases). Trimming took 1 base from V and 7 from J, leaving 16 bases between them. Looked up from germline, CDR1 is SNHLY and CDR2 is FYNNEI. The CDR3 loop spans 15 amino acids. CDR3 region: CASSEVGGLGIEAFF. Here the CDR3 DNA reads TGTGCCAGCAGTGAAGTCGGGGGACTGGGGATTGAAGCTTTCTTT.

The V and J genes are TRBV5-1 and TRBJ2-1, with D maybe TRBD2 (5 bases). Germline V gives CDR1 SGHRS, CDR2 YFSETQ. The CDR3 length is 14 residues. V was clipped by 0 bases and J by 7 bases, with 11 bases between them. The CDR3 DNA sequence: TGCGCCAGCAGCTTGGAAGAGGGTTCAAATGAGCAGTTCTTC. Protein product: CASSLEEGSNEQFF.